This is a list of T cell receptor beta chains from one sample in a study of blood T cell repertoires in COVID-19. The protocol was immunoSEQ multiplex PCR, while the TCRdb copy is restricted to in-frame clones and leaves out a portion. Of about 80,000 clones listed, roughly 90% are singletons. Sequencing input: peripheral blood. The receptors here all came from a man between 70 and 80 years old with active or convalescent COVID-19. Each CDR3 is given with its conserved first and last residue. Fields, in order: V gene, CDR3 protein.

v_call: TRBV4-1
cdr3_aa: CASSLQPGQGAQSGGYTF

v_call: TRBV2
cdr3_aa: CASILNTEAFF

v_call: TRBV4-2
cdr3_aa: CASSPAGGGHYSYNEQFF

v_call: TRBV28
cdr3_aa: CAAPSGQGGMNTEAFF

v_call: TRBV29-1
cdr3_aa: CSAGQGAGANVLTF

v_call: TRBV18
cdr3_aa: CASSRAGDYSRYGYTF

v_call: TRBV10-3
cdr3_aa: CAISETMTGAIGYTF

v_call: TRBV6-5
cdr3_aa: CASSSQGAGTEAFF

v_call: TRBV7-9
cdr3_aa: CASSRTWRDPGGYGYTF

v_call: TRBV9
cdr3_aa: CASSAGQGTYEQYF

v_call: TRBV19
cdr3_aa: CASSPPGQGGTGELFF

v_call: TRBV18
cdr3_aa: CASSPSGWHETTYEQYF

v_call: TRBV4-3
cdr3_aa: CASSQEGTSGGAGETQYF

v_call: TRBV6-5
cdr3_aa: CASTASRNEKLFF

v_call: TRBV29-1
cdr3_aa: CSVVTSGPIGTQYF

v_call: TRBV21-1
cdr3_aa: CAIDSYNEQFF

v_call: TRBV28
cdr3_aa: CASSAGPQNYGYTF

v_call: TRBV4-2
cdr3_aa: CASSQGSGRENTEAFF

v_call: TRBV24-1
cdr3_aa: CATSAGRGRANYGYTF

v_call: TRBV19
cdr3_aa: CASSISRESYTF

v_call: TRBV9
cdr3_aa: CASSVDQPGQGSQPQHF

v_call: TRBV19
cdr3_aa: CASSPYPRQGNVAGNTIYF

v_call: TRBV7-8
cdr3_aa: CASSLEGAHYEQYF

v_call: TRBV6-5
cdr3_aa: CASSYSEGDTEAFF

v_call: TRBV7-3
cdr3_aa: CASSLRGGTDTQYF

v_call: TRBV7-3
cdr3_aa: CASSKTSGRAAETQYF

v_call: TRBV6-5
cdr3_aa: CASLDRSNEAFF

v_call: TRBV4-3
cdr3_aa: CASSQVEESTEAFF

v_call: TRBV6-5
cdr3_aa: CASRWDREGNTEAFF

v_call: TRBV13
cdr3_aa: CASSGGQGQDYNEQFF

v_call: TRBV15
cdr3_aa: CATSRDQVTEKLFF

v_call: TRBV30
cdr3_aa: CAWSNPHWTSGGLTGEQFF

v_call: TRBV7-3
cdr3_aa: CASSPGTGDSGELFF

v_call: TRBV30
cdr3_aa: CAWSGKGQGAEDTQYF

v_call: TRBV6-8
cdr3_aa: CASSEPQKLSYNSPLHF

v_call: TRBV6-5
cdr3_aa: CASRAGQGTYEQYF

v_call: TRBV11-2
cdr3_aa: CASSLGHREKLFF

v_call: TRBV7-2
cdr3_aa: CASSLGQYYGYTF

v_call: TRBV7-9
cdr3_aa: CASSLEGWEETQYF

v_call: TRBV6-5
cdr3_aa: CASSYSKAGGLDGYTF

v_call: TRBV4-3
cdr3_aa: CASSQSPTWTGGWPQYF

v_call: TRBV19
cdr3_aa: CASSGQGGTNIQYF